This T cell receptor beta chain is from a study of shared clonotypes between healthy human individuals. General study findings and limits: Several donors showed sharing of 4.5% to 6% of naive CD4 clonotypes. Compared with memory subsets, naive subsets generally had larger estimated richness.

A note on this clone: Its antigen remains unidentified.

The CDR3 is made up of 15 amino acids. Germline values: CDR1 SGHVS, CDR2 FQNEAQ. The V gene end was trimmed by 4 bases and the J gene end by 6 bases; junction bases not matched to a gene: 8. Libraries were prepared by immunoSEQ multiplex PCR; TCRdb keeps only in-frame clonotypes and omits some of them. The table records approximately 2,300,000 clones, about 90% of them present only once. Material for sequencing was naive CD4+ T cells from PBMCs. The subset: CD45RA+ positively selected. The receptor's source is a man aged 18-30 years in good health. Some clones in this sample may be carry-over from other donors' samples. The chain carries TRBV7-8 and TRBJ2-3; 9 nucleotides agree with TRBD2. The CDR3 here is CASSWDWREGDTQYF. The CDR3, as DNA: TGTGCCAGCAGCTGGGACTGGCGGGAGGGGGATACGCAGTATTTT.